This is a list of T cell receptor beta chains from one sample in a study of T cells in Graves' hyperthyroidism and ophthalmopathy. TCRdb reanalysed the multiplex PCR reads using MiXCR and keeps one entry per CDR3 protein. The table shows 250,000 to 300,000 distinct CDR3 sequences, with approximately 14% occurring only once. Material for sequencing was blood. The receptor source for this set is a woman between 40 and 50 years old with Graves' hyperthyroidism. Each CDR3 is given with its conserved first and last residue.

14	TRBV28	TRBJ1-2	CASSPLPGDYGYTF
17	TRBV7-9	TRBJ1-2	CASSTSRALVRSYGYTF
15	TRBV5-6	TRBJ2-5	CASSLWGAWGETQYF
15	TRBV12-3/TRBV12-4	TRBJ2-6	CASSLGLAGANVLTF
13	TRBV30	TRBJ2-5	CAWSETTQETQYF
13	TRBV29-1	TRBJ1-4	CSVVEGVGEKLFF
15	TRBV7-8	TRBJ2-1	CASSLTGQGYNEQFF
16	TRBV2	TRBJ2-7	CASCYQSRGSSYEQYF
13	TRBV20-1	TRBJ2-2	CSAREREAGELFF
11	TRBV20-1	TRBJ1-2	CSAQSNYGYTF
13	TRBV20-1	TRBJ1-5	CSATWGGNQPQHF
15	TRBV5-1	TRBJ2-2	CASRRTSANTGELFF
14	TRBV7-2	TRBJ2-7	CASGKLAGAYEQYF
17	TRBV7-2	TRBJ2-5	CASSPLRTARRQETQYF
15	TRBV30	TRBJ1-2	CAWSVWGGLYYGYTF
15	TRBV7-9	TRBJ2-3	CASSPPRGQTDTQYF
13	TRBV18	TRBJ1-5	CASSPGLNQPQHF
11	TRBV10-3	TRBJ1-1	CAIRDVEEAFF
15	TRBV11-1	TRBJ2-7	CASSLTDRGAYEQYF
12	TRBV24-1	TRBJ2-5	CATSRGGQTQYF
15	TRBV4-2	TRBJ1-1	CASSRKRELVTEAFF
14	TRBV5-1	TRBJ1-2	CASSLAGTEGGYTF
19	TRBV7-8	TRBJ2-5	CASRNPLWTSGRAGETQYF
13	TRBV7-8	TRBJ2-7	CASSWGQSYEQYF
12	TRBV3-1	TRBJ1-5	CASSKQGQPQHF
13	TRBV12-3/TRBV12-4	TRBJ1-1	CASSSLQRGEAFF
14	TRBV28	TRBJ1-5	CASSKTGGVQPQHF
14	TRBV6-1	TRBJ2-1	CASSPTGPPEEQFF
14	TRBV6-6	TRBJ2-3	CASSYGQSTDTQYF
12	TRBV10-3	TRBJ2-5	CAISETGETQYF
14	TRBV3-1	TRBJ2-5	CASGLAGGGETQYF
16	TRBV12-5	TRBJ1-5	CASGLVLTGPNQPQHF
15	TRBV7-9	TRBJ1-2	CASSPWQLGDSGYTF
19	TRBV27	TRBJ2-7	CASSLEVTSGIPSSYEQYF
16	TRBV28	TRBJ2-3	CASRPGVAGREDTQYF
16	TRBV5-1	TRBJ2-1	CASSLRPGTTGGEQFF
14	TRBV28	TRBJ2-5	CASSSGSAWETQYF
13	TRBV6-1	TRBJ1-2	CASTPGVGRGYTF
16	TRBV7-2	TRBJ2-5	CASSLIRSTGGETQYF
15	TRBV12-3/TRBV12-4	TRBJ2-1	CASSGTNDYLNEQFF
15	TRBV2	TRBJ2-1	CASIPSGEIYNEQFF
14	TRBV29-1	TRBJ2-2	CSVYGGSGTGELFF
15	TRBV5-1	TRBJ2-1	CASRDTSGGYNEQFF
15	TRBV20-1	TRBJ2-7	CSARKKRGNLYEQYF
16	TRBV7-2	TRBJ1-4	CASSSIFGQLNEKLFF
15	TRBV6-2/TRBV6-3	TRBJ2-2	CASSYTETGTGELFF
15	TRBV12-5	TRBJ1-2	CASGIGGLPIYGYTF
15	TRBV2	TRBJ1-2	CASSPGTEYNYGYTF
15	TRBV20-1	TRBJ2-2	CSARDRLGSTGELFF
15	TRBV7-2	TRBJ1-2	CASSLMASSHYGYTF
16	TRBV7-7	TRBJ2-1	CASSLVFTGSYNEQFF
15	TRBV20-1	TRBJ2-2	CSAALVRLNTGELFF